The 3 T cell receptor beta chains given below trace back to one sample, sequenced in a study of vaccination and CD4 T cells after COVID-19. These receptors' antigens are unknown. CD4+ T cells that had been cultured provided DNA sequenced with the Oncomine TCR Beta short-read assay. One entry per CDR3 protein results from TCRdb running MiXCR on the PCR reads. The sample includes roughly 18,000 distinct CDR3 sequences, about 50% of them seen just once. Stated time point: late sampling 161 to 241 days after vaccination in a few convalescent patients. Stated treatment: approximately nine-day PBMC culture with coronavirus spike peptide pools or control peptides (ViraFEST assay). The specimen was CD4+ T cells from blood, cultured in vitro, collected about 7 months after SARS-CoV-2 vaccination. All receptors derive from a human donor who had recovered from COVID-19.

This sequence joins TRBV7-9 and TRBJ2-7, with TRBD1 as a possible D gene (7 bases). V was trimmed by 5 bases and J by 5 bases, leaving 13 bases between them. Germline values: CDR1 SEHNR, CDR2 FQNEAQ (reference sequence). The CDR3 has 13 residues. The CDR3 DNA reads TGTGCCAGCAGCCTTCAGGGGGGTCACGAGCAGTACTTC. Its translation: CASSLQGGHEQYF.

This clonotype appeared a few times. The V and J genes are TRBV7-8 and TRBJ1-5; 8 bases are shared with TRBD1. Germline trimming cut 5 bases from V and 6 bases from J; bases unmatched to any gene: 6. This CDR3 contains 14 residues. Germline CDR1 reads SGHVS; CDR2 reads FQNEAQ. CDR3 sequence: CASSTGGRSQPQHF. DNA of the CDR3: TGTGCCAGCAGCACAGGGGGAAGAAGTCAGCCCCAGCATTTT.

The chain employs TRBV2 and TRBJ2-7, with 9 bases that match TRBD1. There are 14 residues in the CDR3. In germline, CDR1 is SNHLY, CDR2 FYNNEI. J was trimmed by 5 bases and V by 9 bases; bases with no gene match: 11. CDR3: CASKWGQGDHEQYF. The DNA for the CDR3 is TGTGCCAGTAAATGGGGACAGGGAGACCACGAGCAGTACTTC.